This T cell receptor (beta chain) was recovered during a study of vaccination effects on CD4 cells after COVID-19. Study context: After the second dose, samples were taken at median day 72.

The table came from immunoSEQ multiplex PCR; TCRdb's copy has only in-frame clones and leaves some out. The profile shows 10,000 to 15,000 clones, about three quarters of them singletons. The CDR3 is 13 residues long. The V end lost 8 bases, the J end lost 7 bases, and 17 bases lay between the germline ends. CDR1 SNHLY and CDR2 FYNNEI come from the germline V gene. A few counts support this clone. Its antigen is still unknown. Antigen-specific CD4+ T cells were first expanded with viral peptide pools by the ViraFEST assay and only then sequenced. Culture lasted about 11 days before CD4+ T cell isolation. Every participant took two doses of the BNT162b2 or mRNA-1273 vaccine. Each vaccine recipient was nucleocapsid antibody negative and had no prior SARS-CoV-2 infection. Researchers swapped half the medium for IL-2 medium on both days 3 and 7.

The sequences come from CD4+ T cells from PBMCs cultured with SARS-CoV-2 spike peptides, collected after COVID-19 vaccination. The receptor comes from a human donor who received a COVID-19 vaccine. V and J are TRBV2 and TRBJ1-1; tentative D call: TRBD1 (5 bases). CDR3 sequence (DNA): TGTGCCAGCCGGATAGGGGAGCGAGGTGAAGCTTTCTTT. Protein: CASRIGERGEAFF.